This T cell receptor (beta chain) was found in a study of T cell responses to AZD1222 COVID-19 vaccine listed by TCRdb under 2021. With respect to the entire study: TCR sequencing was performed for roughly 250 trial participants, of whom about 200 were given two doses of AZD1222 and roughly 25 were given two doses of MenACWY control vaccine. Trial participants were enrolled by age into 18-55, 56-69 and 70-plus year subgroups, with roughly 150, 30 and 60 TCR-sequenced participants respectively.

Comment on this clone: Its antigen is unknown. Base qualities are not provided; no much larger clone lies one nucleotide away.

What the study reported, not specific to this receptor: Only five to seven AZD1222 recipients were SARS-CoV-2 seropositive at baseline, limiting conclusions about previously exposed vaccinees. No day 14 peak-response samples were available, so repertoires were characterized only after the peak T cell response. In the small 56-69-year group, the increase in depth fell short of significance, most likely because of low power. Epitopes outside the regions mutated in the B.1.351 and B.1.1.7 variants were reportedly recognized by nearly half of the unique spike-specific TCRs. Participants were mostly white British and included more females than males, and it was suggested by the authors that clonal diversity may have been underestimated. A significant rise in spike-specific TCR breadth and depth was observed after two AZD1222 doses relative to day 0 and relative to MenACWY recipients. Vaccine-associated CD4 TCRs spanned the whole spike protein, with dominant responses in regions 160-218 and 743-854.

CDR1 and CDR2 (SGHRS, YFSETQ) derive from the germline V gene. The CDR3, cysteine through phenylalanine, is 14 amino acids long. Kept here is only the CDR3 DNA, which spans 42 bases and is read in frame from base 1. The junction shows trimming of 4 bases on V and 6 bases on J, and the gene matches do not reach 6 bases of it. The time point label for this specimen denotes: about 28 days (+/-7) after the second vaccine dose. AZD1222 recipients with second doses at about 4 weeks or about 12 weeks were pooled, because spike-specific TCR depth and breadth did not differ between schedules. Vaccinee samples came from UK trials COV001 and COV002, including a single-blind randomized controlled phase 2/3 trial of AZD1222 (ChAdOx1 nCoV-19) in healthy adults. Trial participant PBMC samples were collected at day 0 and day 28 after the second dose for TCRbeta chain sequencing. The CDR3 regions of human TCRbeta chains were analyzed by immunosequencing. The authors' pipeline ran thus. Repertoire TCRs were checked for matches against a reference library of SARS-CoV-2-specific TCRs that had been generated using the MIRA antigen-specificity platform. Breadth was defined as the fraction of unique TCRs that were SARS-CoV-2-associated, and depth was defined as the fraction of total T cells that were SARS-CoV-2-associated. Each spike-specific TCR was assigned to its reactive spike region and to a CD4 or CD8 class using the MIRA data. Log10-transformed breadth and depth values were compared by one-way ANOVA with Sidak's multiple comparisons tests. TCRdb mirrors the immuneACCESS table, restricted to in-frame sequences. Some clones are absent from its copies; in checked studies, under half trace to an unresolved V gene, and the reason for the others is unknown. V, J and clone size reflect that table, while D and trimming were determined from the DNA. The sample records 80,000 or so clones, 90% of which are singletons. The ten largest clonotypes hold 3% to 3.5% of the sample.

This receptor was identified in an adult who received the AZD1222 COVID-19 vaccine. The chain is encoded by TRBV5-1 joined to TRBJ2-2, with 7 bases aligning to TRBD1. The starting material was peripheral blood, obtained 28 days after the second AZD1222 dose. The CDR3: CASSHRQGAGELFF. The bases are TGCGCCAGCAGCCACAGACAGGGTGCCGGGGAGCTGTTTTTT.